The sequence of this T cell receptor (beta chain) was determined in a study of cytomegalovirus exposure and HLA in healthy donors. The CDR3 runs 16 residues. J was trimmed by 7 bases and V by 3 bases; bases with no gene match: 13. The germline V gene has CDR1 SGHRS and CDR2 YFSETQ. Use of 60 Vbeta and 13 Jbeta primers characterized the PCR. The assay was immunoSEQ multiplex PCR, and TCRdb's table has in-frame clones only and misses some. The data hold under 200,000 clones, with roughly 80% observed a single time. The chain combines TRBV5-1 with TRBJ2-7; 10 bases agree with TRBD2. The specimen was PBMCs. This receptor was identified in a male donor in good health and CMV-seropositive. In nucleotides, the CDR3 is TGCGCCAGCAGCTCCTCTTTACTAGCGGGACAGAGGGAGCAGTACTTC. It codes for CASSSSLLAGQREQYF.